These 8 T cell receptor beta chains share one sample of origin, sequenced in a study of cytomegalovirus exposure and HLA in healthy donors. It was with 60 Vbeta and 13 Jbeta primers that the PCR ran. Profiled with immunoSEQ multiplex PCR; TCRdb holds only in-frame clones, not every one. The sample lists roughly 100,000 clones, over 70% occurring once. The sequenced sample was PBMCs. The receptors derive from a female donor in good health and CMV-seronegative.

Written as DNA, the CDR3 is TGCGCCAGCAGCCCCCCCCGGGACATCGGAAACACCATATATTTT. Its protein is CASSPPRDIGNTIYF. This chain connects TRBV5-1 to TRBJ1-3; a possible D gene is TRBD1 (6 bases). V lost 4 bases, J lost 4 bases, and 15 bases lay in between. Per the germline V gene, CDR1 is SGHRS and CDR2 is YFSETQ. The CDR3 is made up of 15 amino acids. Filled out from reference TRBV5-1 and TRBJ1-3, the complete variable domain reads KAGVTQTPRYLIKTRGQQVTLSCSPISGHRSVSWYQQTPGQGLQFLFEYFSETQRNKGNFPGRFSGRQFSNSRSEMNVSTLELGDSALYLCASSPPRDIGNTIYFGEGSWLTVV.

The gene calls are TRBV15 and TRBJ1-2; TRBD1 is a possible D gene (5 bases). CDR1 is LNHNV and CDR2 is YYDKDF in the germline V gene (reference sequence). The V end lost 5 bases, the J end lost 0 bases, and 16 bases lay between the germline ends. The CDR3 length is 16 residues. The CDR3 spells CATSPTLGGSNYGYTF. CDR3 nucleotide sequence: TGTGCCACCAGCCCCACCTTGGGGGGGTCTAACTATGGCTACACCTTC. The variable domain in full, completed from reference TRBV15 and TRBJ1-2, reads DAMVIQNPRYQVTQFGKPVTLSCSQTLNHNVMYWYQQKSSQAPKLLFHYYDKDFNNEADTPDNFQSRRPNTSFCFLDIRSPGLGDTAMYLCATSPTLGGSNYGYTFGSGTRLTVV.

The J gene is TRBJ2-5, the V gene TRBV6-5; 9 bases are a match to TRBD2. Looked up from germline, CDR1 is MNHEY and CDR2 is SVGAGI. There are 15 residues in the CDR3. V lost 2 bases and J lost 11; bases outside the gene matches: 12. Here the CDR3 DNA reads TGTGCCAGCAGTTACGGATTAGCGGGAGTAGGGGAGCAGTACTTC. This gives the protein CASSYGLAGVGEQYF.

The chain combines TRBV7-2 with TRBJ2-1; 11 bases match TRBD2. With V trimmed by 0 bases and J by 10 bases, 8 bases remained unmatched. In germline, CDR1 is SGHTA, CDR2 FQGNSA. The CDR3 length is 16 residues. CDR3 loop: CASSLAGLAVSREQFF. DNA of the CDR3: TGTGCCAGCAGCTTAGCGGGACTAGCGGTATCTAGAGAGCAGTTCTTC.

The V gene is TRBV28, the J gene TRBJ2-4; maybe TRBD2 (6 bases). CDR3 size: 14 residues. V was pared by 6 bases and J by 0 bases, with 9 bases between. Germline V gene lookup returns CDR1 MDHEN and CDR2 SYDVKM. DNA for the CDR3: TGTGCCAGCAGCCTGGGACTAGCCAAAAACATTCAGTACTTC. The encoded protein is CASSLGLAKNIQYF.

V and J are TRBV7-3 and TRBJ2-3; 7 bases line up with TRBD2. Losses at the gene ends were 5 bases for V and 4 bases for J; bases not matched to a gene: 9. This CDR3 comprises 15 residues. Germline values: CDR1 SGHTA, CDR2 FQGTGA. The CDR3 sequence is CASSPRESMSDTQYF. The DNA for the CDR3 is TGTGCCAGCAGCCCGCGGGAGTCTATGTCAGATACGCAGTATTTT.

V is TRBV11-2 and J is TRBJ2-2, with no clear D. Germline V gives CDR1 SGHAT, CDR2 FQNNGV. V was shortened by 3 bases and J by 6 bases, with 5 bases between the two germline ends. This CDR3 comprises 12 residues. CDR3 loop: CASSFYAGELFF. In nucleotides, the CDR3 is TGTGCCAGCAGCTTCTACGCCGGGGAGCTGTTTTTT.

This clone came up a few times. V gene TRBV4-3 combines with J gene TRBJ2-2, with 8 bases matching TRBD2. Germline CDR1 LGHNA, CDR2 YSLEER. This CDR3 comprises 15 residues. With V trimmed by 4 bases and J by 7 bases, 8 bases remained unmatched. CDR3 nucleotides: TGCGCCAGCAGCCCAGAAGCGGGAGTTGGCGGGGAGCTGTTTTTT. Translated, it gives CASSPEAGVGGELFF.